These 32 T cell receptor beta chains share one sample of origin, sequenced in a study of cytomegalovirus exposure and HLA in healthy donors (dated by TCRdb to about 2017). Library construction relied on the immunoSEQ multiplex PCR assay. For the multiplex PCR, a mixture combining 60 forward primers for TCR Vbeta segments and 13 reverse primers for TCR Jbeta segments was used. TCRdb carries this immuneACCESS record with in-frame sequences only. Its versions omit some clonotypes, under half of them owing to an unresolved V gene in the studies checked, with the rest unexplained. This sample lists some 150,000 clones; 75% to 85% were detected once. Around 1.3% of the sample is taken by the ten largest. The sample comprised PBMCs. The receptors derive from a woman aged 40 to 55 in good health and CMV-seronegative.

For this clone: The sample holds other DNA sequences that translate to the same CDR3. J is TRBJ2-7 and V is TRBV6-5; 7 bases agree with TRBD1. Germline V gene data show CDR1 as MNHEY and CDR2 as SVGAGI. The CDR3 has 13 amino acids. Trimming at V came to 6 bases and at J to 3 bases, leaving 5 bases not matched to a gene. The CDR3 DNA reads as TGTGCCAGCAGACAGGGACAGCTCTACGAGCAGTACTTC. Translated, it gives CASRQGQLYEQYF.

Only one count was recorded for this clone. The CDR3 sequence: CAAAYRRTGELFF. CDR3 nucleotides: TGTGCAGCAGCCTATAGGCGGACCGGGGAGCTGTTTTTT. The chain has TRBV28 and TRBJ2-2; D remains ambiguous. The CDR3 contains 13 residues. Germline CDR1 MDHEN, CDR2 SYDVKM.

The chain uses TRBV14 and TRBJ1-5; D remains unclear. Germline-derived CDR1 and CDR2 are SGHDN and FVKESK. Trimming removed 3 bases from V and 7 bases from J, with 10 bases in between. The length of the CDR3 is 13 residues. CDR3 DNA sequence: TGTGCCAGCAGCCAGGGTGCGGGACAGCCCCAGCATTTT. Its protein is CASSQGAGQPQHF.

The CDR3 sequence: CACHRQARVPGELFF. DNA for the CDR3: TGTGCCTGCCATCGACAGGCTCGAGTACCCGGGGAGCTGTTTTTT. V is TRBV2 and J is TRBJ2-2, with TRBD1 as a possible D gene (6 bases). This CDR3 is 15 amino acids long. The germline V and J ends were trimmed by 11 bases and 6 bases, with 22 bases remaining between them. Germline V gene sequence: CDR1 SNHLY, CDR2 FYNNEI.

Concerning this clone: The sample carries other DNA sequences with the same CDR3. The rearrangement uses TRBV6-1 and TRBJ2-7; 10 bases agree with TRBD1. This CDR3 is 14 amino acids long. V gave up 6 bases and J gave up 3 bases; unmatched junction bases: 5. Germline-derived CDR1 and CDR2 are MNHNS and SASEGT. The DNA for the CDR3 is TGTGCCAGCAGGGTCGGGACAGGGGTCTACGAGCAGTACTTC. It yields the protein CASRVGTGVYEQYF.

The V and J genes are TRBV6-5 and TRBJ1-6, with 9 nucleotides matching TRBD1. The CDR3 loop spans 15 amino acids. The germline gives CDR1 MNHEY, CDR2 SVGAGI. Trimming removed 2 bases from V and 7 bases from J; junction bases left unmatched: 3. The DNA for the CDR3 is TGTGCCAGCAGTTACCAGGGGACAGGGAATTCACCCCTCCACTTT. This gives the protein CASSYQGTGNSPLHF.

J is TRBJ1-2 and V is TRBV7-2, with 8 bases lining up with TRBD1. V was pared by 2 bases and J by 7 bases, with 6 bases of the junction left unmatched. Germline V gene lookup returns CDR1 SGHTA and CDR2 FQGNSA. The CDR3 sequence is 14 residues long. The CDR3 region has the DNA TGTGCCAGCAGCTTACCAGGGGGCGCAGGTGGCTACACCTTC. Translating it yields CASSLPGGAGGYTF.

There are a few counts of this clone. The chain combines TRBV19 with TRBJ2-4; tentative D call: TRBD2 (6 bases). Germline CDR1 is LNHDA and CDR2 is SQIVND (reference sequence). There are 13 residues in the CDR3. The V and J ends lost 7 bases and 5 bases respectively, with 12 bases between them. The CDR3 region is CASTPGGQNIQYF. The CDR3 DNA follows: TGTGCCAGTACTCCCGGAGGGCAAAACATTCAGTACTTC.

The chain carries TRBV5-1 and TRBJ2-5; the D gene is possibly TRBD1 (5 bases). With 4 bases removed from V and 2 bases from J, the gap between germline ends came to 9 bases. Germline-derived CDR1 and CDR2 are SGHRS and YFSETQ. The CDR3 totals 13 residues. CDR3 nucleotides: TGCGCCAGCAGCGGGGCAGGTCAAGAGACCCAGTACTTC. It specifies CASSGAGQETQYF. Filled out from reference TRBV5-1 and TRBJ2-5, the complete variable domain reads KAGVTQTPRYLIKTRGQQVTLSCSPISGHRSVSWYQQTPGQGLQFLFEYFSETQRNKGNFPGRFSGRQFSNSRSEMNVSTLELGDSALYLCASSGAGQETQYFGPGTRLLVL.

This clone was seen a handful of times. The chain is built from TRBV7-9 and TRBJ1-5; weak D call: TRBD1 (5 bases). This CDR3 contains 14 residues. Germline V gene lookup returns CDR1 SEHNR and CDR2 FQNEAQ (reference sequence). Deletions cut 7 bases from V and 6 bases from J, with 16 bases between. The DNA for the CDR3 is TGTGCCAGCACCGGGGGTGGAGGAGGTCAGCCCCAGCATTTT. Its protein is CASTGGGGGQPQHF.

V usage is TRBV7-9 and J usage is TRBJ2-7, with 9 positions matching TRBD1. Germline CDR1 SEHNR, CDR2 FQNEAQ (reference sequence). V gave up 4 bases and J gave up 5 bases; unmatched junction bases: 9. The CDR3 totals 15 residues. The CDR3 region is CASSYPDRGKHEQYF. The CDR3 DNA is TGTGCCAGCAGCTACCCGGACAGGGGAAAACACGAGCAGTACTTC.

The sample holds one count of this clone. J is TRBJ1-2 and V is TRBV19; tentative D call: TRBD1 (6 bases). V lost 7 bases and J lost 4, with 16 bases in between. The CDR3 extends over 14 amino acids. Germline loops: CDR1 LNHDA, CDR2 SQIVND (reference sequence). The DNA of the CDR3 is TGTGCCAGTAAGATGGACAGCTCACTCTATGGCTACACCTTC. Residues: CASKMDSSLYGYTF.

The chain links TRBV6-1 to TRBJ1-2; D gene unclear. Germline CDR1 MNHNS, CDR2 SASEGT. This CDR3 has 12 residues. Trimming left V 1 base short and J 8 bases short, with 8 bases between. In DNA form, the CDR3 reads TGTGCCAGCAGTGAAGGGCCCTGGGGCTACACCTTC. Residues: CASSEGPWGYTF.

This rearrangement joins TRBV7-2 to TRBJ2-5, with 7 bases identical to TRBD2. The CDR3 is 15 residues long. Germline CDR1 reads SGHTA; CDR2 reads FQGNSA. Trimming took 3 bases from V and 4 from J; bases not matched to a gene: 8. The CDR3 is CASSFGGTVGETQYF. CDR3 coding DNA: TGTGCCAGCAGCTTCGGGGGGACGGTCGGAGAGACCCAGTACTTC.

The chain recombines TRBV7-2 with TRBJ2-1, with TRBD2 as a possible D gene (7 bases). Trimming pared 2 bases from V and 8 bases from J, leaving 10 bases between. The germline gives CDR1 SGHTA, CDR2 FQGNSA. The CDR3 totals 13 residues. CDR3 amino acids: CASSLRGGDEQFF. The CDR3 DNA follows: TGTGCCAGCAGCTTAAGGGGGGGGGATGAGCAGTTCTTC.

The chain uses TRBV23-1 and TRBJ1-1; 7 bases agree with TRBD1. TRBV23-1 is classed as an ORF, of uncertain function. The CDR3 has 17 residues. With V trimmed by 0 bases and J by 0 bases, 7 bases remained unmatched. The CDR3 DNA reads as TGCGCCAGCAGTCAATCAAAAGCAGACAGGGTGAACACTGAAGCTTTCTTT. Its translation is CASSQSKADRVNTEAFF.

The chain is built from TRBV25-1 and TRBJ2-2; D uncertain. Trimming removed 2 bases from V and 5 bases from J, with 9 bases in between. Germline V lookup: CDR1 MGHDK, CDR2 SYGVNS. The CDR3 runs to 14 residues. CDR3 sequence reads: CASSEPPGTGELFF. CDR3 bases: TGTGCCAGCAGTGAACCCCCCGGTACCGGGGAGCTGTTTTTT.

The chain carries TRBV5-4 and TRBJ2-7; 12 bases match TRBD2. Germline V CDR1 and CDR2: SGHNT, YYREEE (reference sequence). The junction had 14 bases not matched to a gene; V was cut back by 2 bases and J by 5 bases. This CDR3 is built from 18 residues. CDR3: CASSFPRIASGGADEQYF. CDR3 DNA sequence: TGTGCCAGCAGCTTTCCCCGAATAGCTAGCGGGGGGGCAGACGAGCAGTACTTC.

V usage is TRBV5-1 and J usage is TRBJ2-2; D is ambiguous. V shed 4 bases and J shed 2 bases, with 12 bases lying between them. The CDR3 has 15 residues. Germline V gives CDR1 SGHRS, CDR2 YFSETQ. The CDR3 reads CASSPRSINTGELFF. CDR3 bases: TGCGCCAGCAGCCCTAGGAGCATAAACACCGGGGAGCTGTTTTTT.

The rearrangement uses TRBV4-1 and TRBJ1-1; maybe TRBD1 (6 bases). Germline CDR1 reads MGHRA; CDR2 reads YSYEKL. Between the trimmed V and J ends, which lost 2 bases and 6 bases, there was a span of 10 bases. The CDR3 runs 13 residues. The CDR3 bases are TGCGCCAGCAGCCAACACCGGACAGCTGAAGCTTTCTTT. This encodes CASSQHRTAEAFF.

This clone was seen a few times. The CDR3 region is CASSLRTSGSYNEQFF. The CDR3 bases are TGCGCCAGCAGCTTACGGACTAGCGGTTCCTACAATGAGCAGTTCTTC. The chain joins TRBV4-3 to TRBJ2-1; 10 nucleotides align to TRBD2. The V segment lost 5 bases and the J segment 1 base; nucleotides outside the gene matches: 5. CDR3 length: 16 amino acids. The germline V gene has CDR1 LGHNA and CDR2 YSLEER.

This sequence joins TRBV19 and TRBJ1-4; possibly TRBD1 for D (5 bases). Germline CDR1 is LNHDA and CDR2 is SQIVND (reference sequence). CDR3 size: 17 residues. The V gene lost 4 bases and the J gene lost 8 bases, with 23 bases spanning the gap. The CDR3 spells CASSRAFVGQRGEKLFF. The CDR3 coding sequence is TGTGCCAGTAGTAGGGCTTTTGTAGGACAAAGAGGAGAAAAACTGTTTTTT.

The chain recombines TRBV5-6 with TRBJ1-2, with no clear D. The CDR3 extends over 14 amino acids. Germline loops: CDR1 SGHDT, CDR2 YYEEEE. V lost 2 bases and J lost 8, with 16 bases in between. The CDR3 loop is CASSFSAATEGYTF. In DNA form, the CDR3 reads TGTGCCAGCAGCTTTAGCGCAGCCACCGAGGGCTACACCTTC.

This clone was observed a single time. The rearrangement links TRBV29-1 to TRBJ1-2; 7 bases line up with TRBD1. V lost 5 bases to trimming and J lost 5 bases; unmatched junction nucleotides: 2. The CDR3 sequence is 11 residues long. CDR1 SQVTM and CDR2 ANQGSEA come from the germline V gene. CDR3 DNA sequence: TGCAGCGTTACCAGGGGGTATGGCTACACCTTC. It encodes CSVTRGYGYTF.

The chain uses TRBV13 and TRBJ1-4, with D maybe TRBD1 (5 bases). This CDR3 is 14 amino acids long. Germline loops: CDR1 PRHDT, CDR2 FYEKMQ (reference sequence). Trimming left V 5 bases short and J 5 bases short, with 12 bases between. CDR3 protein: CASSLRRVNEKLFF. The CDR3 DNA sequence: TGTGCCAGCAGCCTCCGCAGGGTAAATGAAAAACTGTTTTTT.

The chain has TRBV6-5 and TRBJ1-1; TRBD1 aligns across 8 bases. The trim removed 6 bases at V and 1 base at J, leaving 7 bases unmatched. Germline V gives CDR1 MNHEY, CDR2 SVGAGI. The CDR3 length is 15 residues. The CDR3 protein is CASSPAGGRNTEAFF. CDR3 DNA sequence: TGTGCCAGCAGCCCAGCAGGGGGCAGGAACACTGAAGCTTTCTTT.

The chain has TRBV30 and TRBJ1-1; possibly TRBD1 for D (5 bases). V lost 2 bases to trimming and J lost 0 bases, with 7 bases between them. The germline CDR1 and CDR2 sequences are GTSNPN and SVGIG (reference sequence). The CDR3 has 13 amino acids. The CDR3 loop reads CAWSRDLNTEAFF. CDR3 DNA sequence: TGTGCCTGGAGTCGGGACTTGAACACTGAAGCTTTCTTT. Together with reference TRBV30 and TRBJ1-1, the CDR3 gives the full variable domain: SQTIHQWPATLVQPVGSPLSLECTVEGTSNPNLYWYRQAAGRGLQLLFYSVGIGQISSEVPQNLSASRPQDRQFILSSKKLLLSDSGFYLCAWSRDLNTEAFFGQGTRLTVV.

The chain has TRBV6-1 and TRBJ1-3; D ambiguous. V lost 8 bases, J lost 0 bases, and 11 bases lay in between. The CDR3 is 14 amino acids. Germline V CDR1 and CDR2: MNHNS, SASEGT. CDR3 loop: CASYGGASGNTIYF. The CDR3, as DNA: TGTGCCAGCTACGGCGGAGCCTCTGGAAACACCATATATTTT.

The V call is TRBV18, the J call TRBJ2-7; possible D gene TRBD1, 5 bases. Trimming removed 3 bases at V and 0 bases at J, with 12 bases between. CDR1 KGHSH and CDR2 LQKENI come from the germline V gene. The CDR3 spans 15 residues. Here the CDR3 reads CASSPDRSRSYEQYF. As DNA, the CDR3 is TGTGCCAGCTCACCCGACAGATCCCGCTCCTACGAGCAGTACTTC.

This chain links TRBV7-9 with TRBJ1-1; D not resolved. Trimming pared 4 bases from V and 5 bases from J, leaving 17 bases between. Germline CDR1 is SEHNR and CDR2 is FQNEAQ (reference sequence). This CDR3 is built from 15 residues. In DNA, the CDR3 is TGTGCCAGCAGCTCCCGAGAAGGGCGGGGAACTGAAGCTTTCTTT. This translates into CASSSREGRGTEAFF.

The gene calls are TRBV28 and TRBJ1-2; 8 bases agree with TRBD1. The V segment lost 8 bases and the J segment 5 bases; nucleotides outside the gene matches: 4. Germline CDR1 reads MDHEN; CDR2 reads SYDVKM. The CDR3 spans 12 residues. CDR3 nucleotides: TGTGCCAGCTATGACAGGGGTTATGGCTACACCTTC. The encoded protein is CASYDRGYGYTF.

The CDR3 DNA reads TGCAGCGTTGAACGAGCTAACTATGGCTACACCTTC. It is translated as CSVERANYGYTF. V usage is TRBV29-1 and J usage is TRBJ1-2; no definite D call. Germline V lookup: CDR1 SQVTM, CDR2 ANQGSEA. V lost 2 bases, J lost 0 bases, and 4 bases lay in between. The CDR3 is 12 amino acids. Full variable domain (rest looked up from reference TRBV29-1 and TRBJ1-2): SAVISQKPSRDICQRGTSLTIQCQVDSQVTMMFWYRQQPGQSLTLIATANQGSEATYESGFVIDKFPISRPNLTFSTLTVSNMSPEDSSIYLCSVERANYGYTFGSGTRLTVV.